This passage covers 17 T cell receptor beta chains from one sample sequenced in a study of T-cell memory formation after mild COVID-19 (dated by TCRdb to the early 2020s). Receptors were amplified or captured by 5' RACE. The data were produced on an Illumina NovaSeq 6000. TCRdb reworked the public reads: Q25 trimming with fastp, MiXCR clone assembly, productive beta chains retained. Each CDR3 protein appears once, grouped with its most common genes and DNA. The sample profile shows 450,000 or so distinct CDR3 sequences; roughly 25% of them were found once. In total, the top ten clones hold around an eighth of the sample. Material for sequencing was PBMCs or a T cell subset sorted from them (not recorded which). These TCRs come from an adult woman who had mild COVID-19 (a few samples of this study predate the infection). The sample titles of this study are shuffled in the database, so cell type and time point are left out; the donor was told from shared clones.

In this sample, this clonotype turned up a few times. The chain has TRBV7-9 and TRBJ1-5; no definite D call. Germline loops: CDR1 SEHNR, CDR2 FQNEAQ (reference sequence). The CDR3 has 14 residues. Trimming cost V 5 bases and J 0 bases, with 8 bases left between them. CDR3 amino acids: CASSLASSNQPQHF. CDR3 nucleotide sequence: TGTGCCAGCAGCCTGGCCTCTAGCAATCAGCCCCAGCATTTT.

The J gene is TRBJ2-1, the V gene TRBV7-3; 7 nucleotides match TRBD2. The CDR3 contains 16 residues. Germline CDR1 and CDR2: SGHTA and FQGTGA. J lost 1 base, V lost 5 bases, and 8 bases had no gene match. The CDR3 spells CASSSLAAPSYNEQFF. The CDR3 coding sequence is TGTGCCAGCAGCAGTCTAGCGGCCCCATCCTACAATGAGCAGTTCTTC.

This clonotype was observed a few times. The chain is built from TRBV7-9 and TRBJ2-7; possibly TRBD2 for D (5 bases). Trimming shortened V by 4 bases and J by 4 bases, and 17 bases separated the two germline ends. The CDR3 contains 15 residues. CDR1 and CDR2 (germline): SEHNR, FQNEAQ (reference sequence). CDR3 residues: CASSSPEGSGYEQYF. In DNA, the CDR3 is TGTGCCAGCAGCTCTCCTGAGGGATCGGGATACGAGCAGTACTTC.

This clonotype was detected only a few times. The rearrangement joins TRBV24-1 to TRBJ2-4; D may correspond to TRBD1 or TRBD2 (5 bases each). Trimming removed 3 bases at V and 4 bases at J, with 9 bases between. Germline assignment: CDR1 KGHDR and CDR2 SFDVKD. The CDR3 covers 14 residues. For the CDR3, the DNA is TGTGCCACCAGTGATCCGGGACGGAAAAACATTCAGTACTTC. Its protein is CATSDPGRKNIQYF.

The rearrangement uses TRBV6-5 and TRBJ1-2, with 8 bases fitting TRBD1. The J segment lost 5 bases and the V segment lost 2 bases, leaving 7 bases of the junction unmatched. CDR3 size: 15 residues. Germline CDR1 reads MNHEY; CDR2 reads SVGAGI. This CDR3 is CASSYGRGRVYGYTF. CDR3 DNA: TGTGCCAGCAGTTACGGCAGGGGGCGGGTATATGGCTACACCTTC.

Only a few counts were recorded for this clonotype. The chain links TRBV5-4 to TRBJ1-1, with D perhaps TRBD1 (6 bases). Looked up from germline, CDR1 is SGHNT and CDR2 is YYREEE (reference sequence). This CDR3 has 12 amino acids. V was pared by 0 bases and J by 11 bases, with 11 bases between. The CDR3 nucleotides read TGTGCCAGCAGCTTGGAGGGGGTTGGGGCTTTCTTT. This sequence encodes CASSLEGVGAFF.

V gene TRBV20-1 combines with J gene TRBJ2-1; D possibly corresponds to TRBD2 (7 bases). CDR3 size: 13 residues. Germline CDR1 reads DFQATT; CDR2 reads SNEGSKA (reference sequence). V lost 8 bases and J 7 bases, leaving 18 bases between the germline ends. The CDR3 is CSHLRGGNNEQFF. The CDR3 DNA reads as TGCAGTCATCTAAGGGGGGGTAATAATGAGCAGTTCTTC.

This chain joins TRBV12-3 or TRBV12-4 and TRBJ2-3; 14 bases match TRBD2. V trimming: 5 bases; J trimming: 2 bases; junction bases outside the gene matches: 3. CDR3 length: 16 amino acids. This chain's CDR3 is CASSRTSGGPTDTQYF. CDR3 DNA: TGTGCCAGCAGTCGGACTAGCGGGGGGCCCACAGATACGCAGTATTTT.

The rearrangement uses TRBV12-3 or TRBV12-4 and TRBJ1-2; 8 nucleotides align to TRBD1. The V and J ends lost 3 bases and 12 bases, in that order; junction bases with no gene match: 9. There are 13 residues in the CDR3. The CDR3 region has the DNA TGTGCCAGCAGTTTGTCGGGACAGGACACTGACACCTTC. It encodes CASSLSGQDTDTF.

The chain employs TRBV9 and TRBJ1-5; the D gene is possibly TRBD1 (5 bases). CDR3 length equals 14 residues. CDR1 is SGDLS and CDR2 is YYNGEE in the germline V gene. V lost 0 bases and J 6 bases, leaving 10 bases between the germline ends. The CDR3 nucleotides read TGTGCCAGCAGCGTAGGTGCGGGGGGTCAGCCCCAGCATTTT. Translating it yields CASSVGAGGQPQHF.

V is TRBV21-1 and J is TRBJ2-3; the listed D gene, TRBD1, was not tested against the DNA. TRBV21-1 is termed a pseudogene. The CDR3 runs 14 residues. The CDR3 loop reads CASSRGPRTDTQYF. CDR3 nucleotides: TGTGCCAGCAGCAGGGGGCCTAGGACAGATACGCAGTATTTT.

CDR3 bases: TGTGCCAGCAGCCCGGGACAGGGGAGTCCTAGCACAGATACGCAGTATTTT. Translation: CASSPGQGSPSTDTQYF. The gene calls are TRBV9 and TRBJ2-3; 10 positions match TRBD1. The trim removed 4 bases at V and 0 bases at J, leaving 8 bases unmatched. The CDR3 totals 17 residues. The germline V gene has CDR1 SGDLS and CDR2 YYNGEE.

The genes are TRBV12-3 or TRBV12-4 and TRBJ1-3; TRBD1 is a possible D gene (5 bases). The length of the CDR3 is 14 residues. Trimming removed 6 bases from V and 0 bases from J, with 9 bases in between. The CDR3 DNA is TGTGCCAGCAGCAGGGACGGCTCTGGAAACACCATATATTTT. It yields the protein CASSRDGSGNTIYF.

The CDR3 loop is CASSGRGGGTETQYF. CDR3 DNA sequence: TGCGCCAGCAGCGGGCGCGGGGGCGGGACTGAGACCCAGTACTTC. The chain carries TRBV5-1 and TRBJ2-5, with a weak D call TRBD2 (7 bases). Germline V CDR1 and CDR2: SGHRS, YFSETQ. The V and J ends lost 4 bases and 5 bases respectively, with 18 bases between them. This CDR3 contains 15 residues.

The genes are TRBV5-1 and TRBJ1-1; the D is unclear. Looked up from germline, CDR1 is SGHRS and CDR2 is YFSETQ. Trimming stripped 4 bases from V and 4 bases from J, with 11 bases between. CDR3 length equals 13 residues. In DNA, the CDR3 is TGCGCCAGCAGCCTAACTTACAGCACTGAAGCTTTCTTT. This encodes CASSLTYSTEAFF.

The rearrangement links TRBV19 to TRBJ2-1; 8 bases align to TRBD2. CDR3 length equals 15 residues. The germline CDR1 and CDR2 sequences are LNHDA and SQIVND (reference sequence). Unmatched junction bases numbered 3, after V lost 3 bases and J lost 2 bases. The CDR3: CASSIRAGAYNEQFF. The CDR3 nucleotides are TGTGCCAGTAGTATTCGAGCGGGAGCCTACAATGAGCAGTTCTTC.

This clonotype was detected a few times. The chain recombines TRBV12-3 or TRBV12-4 with TRBJ1-2; D gene uncertain. V dropped 3 bases and J dropped 8 bases, with 16 bases sitting between them. The CDR3 is made up of 14 amino acids. The CDR3 coding sequence is TGTGCCAGCAGTTTTCGGGGAGACGCTAGGGGCTACACCTTC. Amino acid sequence: CASSFRGDARGYTF.